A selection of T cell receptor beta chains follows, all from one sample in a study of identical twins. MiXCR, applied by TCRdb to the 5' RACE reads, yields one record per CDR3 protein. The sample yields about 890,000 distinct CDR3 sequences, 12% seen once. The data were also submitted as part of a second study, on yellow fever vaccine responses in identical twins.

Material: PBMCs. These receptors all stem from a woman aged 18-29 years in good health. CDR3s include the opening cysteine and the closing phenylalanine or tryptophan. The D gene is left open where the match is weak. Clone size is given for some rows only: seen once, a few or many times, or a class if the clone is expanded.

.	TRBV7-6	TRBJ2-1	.	CASSLASGAAHNEQFF	TGTGCCAGCAGCTTAGCCAGCGGCGCAGCTCACAATGAGCAGTTCTTC
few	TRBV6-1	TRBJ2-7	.	CASSPLAASSYEQYF	TGTGCCAGCAGCCCTTTAGCGGCCAGCTCCTACGAGCAGTACTTC
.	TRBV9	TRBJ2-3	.	CASSAPGEGGHTQYF	TGTGCCAGCAGCGCACCGGGAGAAGGGGGTCATACGCAGTATTTT
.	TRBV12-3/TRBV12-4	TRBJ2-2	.	CASTQGDAGFTGELFF	TGTGCCAGCACCCAAGGCGATGCAGGGTTCACCGGGGAGCTGTTTTTT
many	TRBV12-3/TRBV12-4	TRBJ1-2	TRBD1	CASSPTGGRGYTF	TGTGCCAGCAGCCCCACAGGGGGCCGAGGCTACACCTTC
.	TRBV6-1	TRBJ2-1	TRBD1	CASSKSGTANNEQFF	TGTGCCAGCAGTAAGTCCGGGACAGCGAACAATGAGCAGTTCTTC
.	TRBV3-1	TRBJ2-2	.	CASMSLSGTGELFF	TGTGCCAGCATGTCCCTATCCGGCACCGGGGAGCTGTTTTTT
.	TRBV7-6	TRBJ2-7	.	CASSFGESYEQYF	TGTGCCAGCAGCTTCGGCGAATCCTACGAGCAGTACTTC
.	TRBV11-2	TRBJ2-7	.	CASSLSVSGLSYEQYF	TGTGCCAGCAGCTTAAGCGTTAGCGGCCTCTCCTACGAGCAGTACTTC
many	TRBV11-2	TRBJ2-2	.	CASSLDRAGANTGELFF	TGTGCCAGCAGCTTAGATCGGGCAGGGGCGAACACCGGGGAGCTGTTTTTT
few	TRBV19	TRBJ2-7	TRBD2	CASQLAGGYEQYF	TGTGCCAGTCAACTAGCGGGAGGCTACGAGCAGTACTTC
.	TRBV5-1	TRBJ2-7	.	CASRPGTGNVEQYF	TGCGCCAGCAGACCCGGGACTGGGAACGTTGAGCAGTACTTC
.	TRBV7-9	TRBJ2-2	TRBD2	CASSPMTSGPGELFF	TGTGCCAGCAGCCCAATGACTAGCGGCCCCGGGGAGCTGTTTTTT
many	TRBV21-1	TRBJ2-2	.	CASSKRATDTGELFF	TGTGCCAGCAGCAAAAGGGCGACAGACACCGGGGAGCTGTTTTTT
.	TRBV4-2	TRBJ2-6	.	CASSRPDGETGANVLTF	TGTGCCAGCAGCCGACCCGACGGGGAGACTGGGGCCAACGTCCTGACTTTC
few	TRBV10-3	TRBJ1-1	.	CAIGQNTEAFF	TGTGCCATTGGACAGAACACTGAAGCTTTCTTT
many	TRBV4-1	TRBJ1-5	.	CASSQVGGQPQHF	TGCGCCAGCAGCCAAGTTGGGGGCCAGCCCCAGCATTTT
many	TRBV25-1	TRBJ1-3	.	CASSESLPGNTIYF	TGTGCCAGCAGTGAATCCCTCCCGGGAAACACCATATATTTT